The 14 T cell receptor beta chains given below trace back to one sample, sequenced in a study of cytomegalovirus exposure and HLA in healthy donors. The primer mix had 60 Vbeta and 13 Jbeta primers. TCRdb keeps only in-frame clones here, not all; method: immunoSEQ multiplex PCR. The repertoire holds 150,000 to 200,000 clones, with 81% as singletons. The sequencing sample was made of PBMCs. These receptors were collected from a man between 18 and 35 years old in good health and CMV-seronegative.

This chain uses TRBV27 with TRBJ1-5, with 9 bases matching TRBD1. The CDR3 totals 16 residues. Germline CDR1 and CDR2: MNHEY and SMNVEV (reference sequence). The junction had 10 bases not matched to a gene; V was cut back by 4 bases and J by 6 bases. This chain's CDR3 is CASSSTPTGGFQPQHF. Written as DNA, the CDR3 is TGTGCCAGCAGTTCCACCCCGACAGGGGGTTTTCAGCCCCAGCATTTT.

This CDR3 reads CASSYTRSGGLQYF. DNA for the CDR3: TGTGCCAGCAGTTACACGCGTAGCGGGGGACTACAGTATTTT. The chain has TRBV6-5 and TRBJ2-3, with 9 bases that match TRBD2. Germline values: CDR1 MNHEY, CDR2 SVGAGI. J was trimmed by 12 bases and V by 2 bases; bases with no gene match: 9. The CDR3 runs to 14 residues.

The rearrangement uses TRBV11-3 and TRBJ2-2, with D possibly being TRBD2 (5 bases). The CDR3 covers 15 residues. V lost 5 bases to trimming and J lost 3 bases, with 13 bases between them. Germline CDR1 reads SGHNT; CDR2 reads YENEEA. This chain's CDR3 is CASSGSGGDTGELFF. CDR3 DNA sequence: TGTGCCAGCAGCGGCTCTGGAGGCGACACCGGGGAGCTGTTTTTT.

The chain combines TRBV5-1 with TRBJ2-3; 11 positions match TRBD2. CDR1 and CDR2 (germline): SGHRS, YFSETQ. The V and J ends lost 3 bases and 4 bases, in that order; junction bases with no gene match: 7. The CDR3 loop spans 16 amino acids. The DNA for the CDR3 is TGCGCCAGCAGCTACCTAGCGGGGGGAGGTGCAGATACGCAGTATTTT. This encodes CASSYLAGGGADTQYF.

This chain connects TRBV7-3 to TRBJ2-5; TRBD1 matches 11 bases. This CDR3 spans 15 amino acids. Germline assignment: CDR1 SGHTA and CDR2 FQGTGA. V lost 3 bases, J lost 5 bases, and 5 bases stayed unmatched. CDR3 region: CASSFGQGAGETQYF. In DNA form, the CDR3 reads TGTGCCAGCAGCTTTGGACAGGGGGCTGGGGAGACCCAGTACTTC. The whole variable domain, remainder taken from reference TRBV7-3 and TRBJ2-5, is GAGVSQTPSNKVTEKGKYVELRCDPISGHTALYWYRQSLGQGPEFLIYFQGTGAADDSGLPNDRFFAVRPEGSVSTLKIQRTERGDSAVYLCASSFGQGAGETQYFGPGTRLLVL.

The V and J genes are TRBV21-1 and TRBJ1-5. TRBV21-1 is assigned pseudogene status. The CDR3 contains 17 residues. Written as DNA, the CDR3 is TGTGCCAGCAGCAAAGAGATAGCGTCCTATAGCAATCAGCCCCAGCATTTT. This translates into CASSKEIASYSNQPQHF.

The chain is built from TRBV23-1 and TRBJ2-5, with D perhaps matching TRBD2 (5 bases). TRBV23-1 is an open reading frame, and its role is uncertain. Trimming stripped 0 bases from V and 5 bases from J, with 22 bases between. The CDR3 has 18 residues. The CDR3 is CASSQSKSGRRGRETQYF. DNA for the CDR3: TGCGCCAGCAGTCAATCGAAGTCCGGTCGCCGGGGTCGGGAGACCCAGTACTTC.

CDR3 sequence (DNA): TGTGCCAGCAGCACGGGGAGTGCAACTAATGAAAAACTGTTTTTT. The encoded protein is CASSTGSATNEKLFF. J is TRBJ1-4 and V is TRBV28, with unresolved D. The CDR3 spans 15 residues. Germline V CDR1 and CDR2: MDHEN, SYDVKM. Trimming took 6 bases from V and 0 from J, leaving 11 bases between them.

V gene TRBV29-1 combines with J gene TRBJ2-3; TRBD2 matches 15 bases. The CDR3 has 14 amino acids. Germline CDR1 and CDR2: SQVTM and ANQGSEA. J lost 6 bases, V lost 3 bases, and 1 base had no gene match. CDR3 loop: CSVDGLAGGDTQYF. DNA of the CDR3: TGCAGCGTTGACGGACTAGCGGGGGGGGATACGCAGTATTTT.

This clone was recorded a few times. The chain joins TRBV27 to TRBJ2-7; 13 nucleotides agree with TRBD2. The CDR3 is 14 residues long. Trimming at V came to 5 bases and at J to 4 bases, leaving 2 bases not matched to a gene. Germline lookup yields CDR1 MNHEY and CDR2 SMNVEV (reference sequence). DNA of the CDR3: TGTGCCAGCAGTCGGACTAGCGGGGGTTACGAGCAGTACTTC. Its translation is CASSRTSGGYEQYF.

The chain carries TRBV4-3 and TRBJ1-1; no clear D. The CDR3 length is 13 residues. V lost 2 bases, J lost 4 bases, and 8 bases lay in between. CDR1 is LGHNA, CDR2 YSLEER, per germline. Here the CDR3 DNA reads TGCGCCAGCAGCCAATCTCGGGTCACTGAAGCTTTCTTT. It encodes CASSQSRVTEAFF.

The rearrangement uses TRBV5-1 and TRBJ2-5; weak D call: TRBD2 (5 bases). CDR3 length equals 14 residues. V was cut by 0 bases and J by 0 bases, with 6 bases left in between. Germline-derived CDR1 and CDR2 are SGHRS and YFSETQ. This CDR3 reads CASSLAGNQETQYF. CDR3 in DNA: TGCGCCAGCAGCTTGGCCGGGAACCAAGAGACCCAGTACTTC.

This clone has more than one count but fewer than ten. This chain uses TRBV5-4 with TRBJ2-7; the match to TRBD2 covers 9 bases. CDR1 SGHNT and CDR2 YYREEE come from the germline V gene (reference sequence). The V gene end was trimmed by 4 bases and the J gene end by 2 bases; junction bases not matched to a gene: 7. This CDR3 is 15 amino acids long. The DNA of the CDR3 is TGTGCCAGCAGCCGCCGGGTAGCGGGAGCCTACGAGCAGTACTTC. Its translation: CASSRRVAGAYEQYF.

The V and J genes are TRBV7-8 and TRBJ2-7; 12 bases match TRBD2. This CDR3 contains 14 residues. Germline-derived CDR1 and CDR2 are SGHVS and FQNEAQ. V lost 5 bases and J lost 3; bases outside the gene matches: 2. CDR3 nucleotides: TGTGCCAGCAGCATGACTAGCGGGGGCTACGAGCAGTACTTC. Protein sequence: CASSMTSGGYEQYF.